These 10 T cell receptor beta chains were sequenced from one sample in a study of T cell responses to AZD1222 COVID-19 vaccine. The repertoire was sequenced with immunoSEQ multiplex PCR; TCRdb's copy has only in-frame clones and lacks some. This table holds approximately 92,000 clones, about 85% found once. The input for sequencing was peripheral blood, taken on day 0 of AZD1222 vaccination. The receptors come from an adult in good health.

In DNA form, the CDR3 reads TGTGCCAGCAGTTCCCCGGGACGTAACACTGAAGCTTTCTTT. Its translation: CASSSPGRNTEAFF. The chain joins TRBV5-4 to TRBJ1-1, with D perhaps TRBD1 (5 bases). There are 14 residues in the CDR3. Trimming took 5 bases from V and 2 from J, leaving 13 bases between them. Germline V lookup: CDR1 SGHNT, CDR2 YYREEE (reference sequence).

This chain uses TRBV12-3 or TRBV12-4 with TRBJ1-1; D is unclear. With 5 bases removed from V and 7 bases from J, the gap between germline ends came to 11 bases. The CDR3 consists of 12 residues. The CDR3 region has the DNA TGTGCCAGCAGTCGTTCCGCAGGTGAAGCTTTCTTT. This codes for CASSRSAGEAFF.

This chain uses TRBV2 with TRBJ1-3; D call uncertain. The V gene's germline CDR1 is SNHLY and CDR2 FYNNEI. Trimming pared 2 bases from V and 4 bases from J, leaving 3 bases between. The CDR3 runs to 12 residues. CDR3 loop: CASSESGNTIYF. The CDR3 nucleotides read TGTGCCAGCAGTGAATCGGGAAACACCATATATTTT.

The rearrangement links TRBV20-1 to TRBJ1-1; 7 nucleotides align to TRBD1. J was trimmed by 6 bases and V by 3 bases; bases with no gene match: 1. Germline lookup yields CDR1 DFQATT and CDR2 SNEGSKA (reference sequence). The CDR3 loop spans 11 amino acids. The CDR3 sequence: CSARTGPEAFF. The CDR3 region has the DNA TGCAGTGCTAGGACAGGGCCTGAAGCTTTCTTT.

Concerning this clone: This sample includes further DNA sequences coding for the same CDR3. The CDR3 nucleotides are TGTGCCAGCAGTGAAGGGACACCCTATCAGCCCCAGCATTTT. Translating it yields CASSEGTPYQPQHF. This chain uses TRBV6-1 with TRBJ1-5, with D possibly being TRBD1 (5 bases). V lost 1 base, J lost 5 bases, and 9 bases lay in between. Germline CDR1 is MNHNS and CDR2 is SASEGT. The CDR3 contains 14 residues.

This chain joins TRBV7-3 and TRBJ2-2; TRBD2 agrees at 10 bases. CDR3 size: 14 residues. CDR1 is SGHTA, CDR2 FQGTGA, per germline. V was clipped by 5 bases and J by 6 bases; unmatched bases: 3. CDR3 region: CASSPLAGAGELFF. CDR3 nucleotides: TGTGCCAGCAGCCCTCTAGCGGGAGCCGGGGAGCTGTTTTTT.

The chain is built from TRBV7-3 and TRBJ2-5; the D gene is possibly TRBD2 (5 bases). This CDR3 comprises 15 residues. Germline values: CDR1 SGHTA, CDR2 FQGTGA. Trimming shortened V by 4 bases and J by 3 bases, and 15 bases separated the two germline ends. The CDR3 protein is CASSSGMLGKETQYF. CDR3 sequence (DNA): TGTGCCAGCAGCTCGGGGATGCTGGGAAAAGAGACCCAGTACTTC.

In DNA form, the CDR3 reads TGTGCCAGCAGCTTAACGGGGGGGCCGAAGAATGAGCAGTTCTTC. Translating it yields CASSLTGGPKNEQFF. This chain links TRBV7-2 with TRBJ2-1; TRBD2 matches 8 bases. Germline CDR1 reads SGHTA; CDR2 reads FQGNSA. The CDR3 totals 15 residues. V trimming: 2 bases; J trimming: 7 bases; junction bases outside the gene matches: 7.

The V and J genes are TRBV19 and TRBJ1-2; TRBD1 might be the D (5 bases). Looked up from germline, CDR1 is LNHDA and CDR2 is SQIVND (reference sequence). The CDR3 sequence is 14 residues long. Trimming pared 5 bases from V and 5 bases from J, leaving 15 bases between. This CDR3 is CASSRHGRGYGYTF. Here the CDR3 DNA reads TGTGCCAGTAGTCGACACGGTAGGGGATATGGCTACACCTTC.

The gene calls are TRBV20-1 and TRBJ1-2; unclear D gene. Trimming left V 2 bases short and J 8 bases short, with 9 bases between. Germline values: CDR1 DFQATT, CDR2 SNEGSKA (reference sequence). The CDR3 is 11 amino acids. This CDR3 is CSARMAEGYTF. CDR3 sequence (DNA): TGCAGTGCTAGAATGGCTGAGGGCTACACCTTC.